These 27 T cell receptor beta chains were all obtained from the same sample, sequenced in a study of T cell responses to AZD1222 COVID-19 vaccine. Clones were read by immunoSEQ multiplex PCR, and TCRdb kept only the in-frame ones, dropping some. The profile shows about 110,000 clones, roughly 92% of them singletons. This specimen consisted of peripheral blood, obtained on day 0 of AZD1222 vaccination. The origin of the receptors is an adult in good health.

This chain connects TRBV7-8 to TRBJ1-5; 9 bases align to TRBD1. Germline assignment: CDR1 SGHVS and CDR2 FQNEAQ. Losses at the gene ends were 5 bases for V and 7 bases for J; bases not matched to a gene: 12. The CDR3 contains 16 residues. CDR3 region: CASSTRDRASGQPQHF. CDR3 DNA: TGTGCCAGCAGCACCAGGGACAGGGCGTCGGGACAGCCCCAGCATTTT.

This chain links TRBV20-1 with TRBJ1-5, with 7 bases identical to TRBD1. Germline values: CDR1 DFQATT, CDR2 SNEGSKA (reference sequence). V was pared by 6 bases and J by 4 bases, with 9 bases of the junction left unmatched. The CDR3 covers 14 residues. CDR3 sequence reads: CSASTDRTNQPQHF. The CDR3 region has the DNA TGCAGTGCCAGTACGGACAGGACGAATCAGCCCCAGCATTTT.

The V and J genes are TRBV28 and TRBJ1-2; TRBD1 agrees at 7 bases. The CDR3 runs 14 residues. Looked up from germline, CDR1 is MDHEN and CDR2 is SYDVKM. The J segment lost 6 bases and the V segment lost 1 base, leaving 5 bases of the junction unmatched. CDR3 nucleotide sequence: TGTGCCAGCAGTTTATCAGAGGGGGCGAATGGCTACACCTTC. It encodes CASSLSEGANGYTF.

The rearrangement uses TRBV6-5 and TRBJ1-6, with D tentatively TRBD1 (5 bases). The CDR3 is 15 amino acids. Trimming stripped 0 bases from V and 8 bases from J, with 11 bases between. Germline values: CDR1 MNHEY, CDR2 SVGAGI. The CDR3 nucleotides are TGTGCCAGCAGTTACTCGGGTGGGGCTTATTCACCCCTCCACTTT. This sequence encodes CASSYSGGAYSPLHF.

This chain uses TRBV19 with TRBJ1-2; no firm D call. CDR1 is LNHDA, CDR2 SQIVND, per germline (reference sequence). The CDR3 spans 13 residues. Trimming cost V 0 bases and J 6 bases, with 8 bases left between them. As DNA, the CDR3 is TGTGCCAGTAGTATAGAGGGGATCAATGGCTACACCTTC. The encoded protein is CASSIEGINGYTF.

This clone was picked up one time. CDR3 sequence reads: CASSGQGAGALDTEAFF. CDR3 nucleotide sequence: TGTGCCAGCAGCGGTCAGGGTGCGGGGGCTTTGGACACTGAAGCTTTCTTT. The gene calls are TRBV3-1 (or the pseudogene TRBV3-2) and TRBJ1-1; perhaps TRBD1 as D (6 bases). Germline V gene lookup returns CDR1 LGHDT and CDR2 YNNKEL (reference sequence). This CDR3 region has 17 residues. The V end lost 5 bases, the J end lost 3 bases, and 22 bases lay between the germline ends.

The J gene is TRBJ2-7, the V gene TRBV2; the D is unclear. Germline V gene sequence: CDR1 SNHLY, CDR2 FYNNEI. This CDR3 is built from 14 residues. Between the trimmed V and J ends, which lost 5 bases and 2 bases, there was a span of 13 bases. The CDR3 DNA follows: TGTGCCAGCAGTCCGAACCTCCCGACCTACGAGCAGTACTTC. Protein: CASSPNLPTYEQYF.

V gene TRBV3-1 (or the pseudogene TRBV3-2) combines with J gene TRBJ1-1; no clear D gene. The CDR3 totals 16 residues. V shed 5 bases and J shed 1 base, with 17 bases lying between them. Germline V gene lookup returns CDR1 LGHDT and CDR2 YNNKEL (reference sequence). The CDR3 sequence: CASSVEAGATNTEAFF. The CDR3 coding sequence is TGTGCCAGCAGCGTCGAGGCAGGCGCAACGAACACTGAAGCTTTCTTT.

The chain recombines TRBV10-2 with TRBJ2-1, with 7 bases lining up with TRBD2. Germline loops: CDR1 WSHSY, CDR2 SAAADI. V trimming: 3 bases; J trimming: 5 bases; junction bases outside the gene matches: 7. CDR3 length: 15 residues. The CDR3 protein is CASSEGAGVHNEQFF. The DNA of the CDR3 is TGCGCCAGCAGTGAAGGCGCGGGGGTCCACAATGAGCAGTTCTTC.

The V and J genes are TRBV13 and TRBJ1-1; maybe TRBD1 (5 bases). V was cut by 4 bases and J by 7 bases, with 10 bases left in between. CDR1 and CDR2 (germline): PRHDT, FYEKMQ (reference sequence). The CDR3 runs 12 residues. The CDR3 nucleotides are TGTGCCAGCAGCTCGTCGGGGGGTGAAGCTTTCTTT. Protein sequence: CASSSSGGEAFF.

This chain uses TRBV11-2 with TRBJ2-7, with 8 bases fitting TRBD1. The junction had 5 bases not matched to a gene; V was cut back by 3 bases and J by 7 bases. This CDR3 is built from 13 residues. The germline V gene encodes CDR1 SGHAT and CDR2 FQNNGV. The CDR3 loop reads CASSLTGAREQYF. CDR3 bases: TGTGCCAGCAGCTTGACAGGGGCGAGGGAGCAGTACTTC.

This chain uses TRBV7-2 with TRBJ2-7; D is uncertain. Germline V gene sequence: CDR1 SGHTA, CDR2 FQGNSA. The CDR3 totals 13 residues. V was trimmed by 2 bases and J by 2 bases, leaving 7 bases between them. CDR3 loop: CASSLLAPYEQYF. The DNA of the CDR3 is TGTGCCAGCAGCTTATTGGCCCCCTACGAGCAGTACTTC.

V and J are TRBV2 and TRBJ1-6, with D maybe TRBD1 (5 bases). Germline loops: CDR1 SNHLY, CDR2 FYNNEI. V lost 4 bases and J lost 9, with 16 bases in between. The CDR3 has 15 amino acids. CDR3 nucleotides: TGTGCCAGCAGTGCCGGAGGGTCCGGGGGTTCACCCCTCCACTTT. Protein: CASSAGGSGGSPLHF.

The J gene is TRBJ1-2, the V gene TRBV2, with 9 bases matching TRBD1. Germline-derived CDR1 and CDR2 are SNHLY and FYNNEI. The CDR3 has 16 amino acids. The V and J ends lost 9 bases and 4 bases, in that order; junction bases with no gene match: 15. In DNA form, the CDR3 reads TGTGCCAGAACACGAGACAGGGGGTCGAACCCCTATGGCTACACCTTC. Encoded protein: CARTRDRGSNPYGYTF.

V and J are TRBV6-5 and TRBJ1-6, with D possibly TRBD1 on 5 matching bases. V shed 10 bases and J shed 10 bases, with 20 bases lying between them. The CDR3 is 14 residues long. Looked up from germline, CDR1 is MNHEY and CDR2 is SVGAGI. CDR3 amino acids: CATDVRQGESPLHF. CDR3 DNA: TGTGCCACCGACGTCCGGCAGGGCGAATCACCCCTCCACTTT.

The gene calls are TRBV28 and TRBJ1-2; weak D call: TRBD1 (5 bases). The germline CDR1 and CDR2 sequences are MDHEN and SYDVKM. V lost 1 base and J 8 bases, leaving 17 bases between the germline ends. The length of the CDR3 is 15 residues. The CDR3 protein is CASSLYRKGREGYTF. CDR3 DNA sequence: TGTGCCAGCAGTTTATATAGGAAGGGGCGCGAAGGCTACACCTTC.

V is TRBV27 and J is TRBJ2-7, with D uncertain. Germline lookup yields CDR1 MNHEY and CDR2 SMNVEV (reference sequence). Trimming took 5 bases from V and 0 from J, leaving 8 bases between them. The CDR3 has 13 amino acids. The CDR3 DNA is TGTGCCAGCAGTCCTACGGTCTCCTACGAGCAGTACTTC. Translating it yields CASSPTVSYEQYF.

J is TRBJ1-1 and V is TRBV30; tentative D call: TRBD1 (6 bases). From germline, CDR1 is GTSNPN and CDR2 SVGIG (reference sequence). The CDR3 extends over 11 amino acids. The CDR3 reads CGIQGNTEAFF. For the CDR3, the DNA is TGTGGAATACAGGGGAACACTGAAGCTTTCTTT.

The chain links TRBV19 to TRBJ2-7; D remains ambiguous. The germline V gene encodes CDR1 LNHDA and CDR2 SQIVND (reference sequence). This CDR3 region has 13 residues. V gave up 6 bases and J gave up 2 bases, with 11 bases separating them. The CDR3 coding sequence is TGTGCCAGTAGGCAGACCGGCACCTACGAGCAGTACTTC. Protein product: CASRQTGTYEQYF.

V is TRBV27 and J is TRBJ2-7; TRBD1 matches at 8 bases. The CDR3 spans 14 residues. Unmatched junction bases numbered 9, after V lost 6 bases and J lost 5 bases. Germline-derived CDR1 and CDR2 are MNHEY and SMNVEV (reference sequence). The CDR3 coding sequence is TGTGCCAGCAGGAGACAGGGGTATATCGACGAGCAGTACTTC. Protein sequence: CASRRQGYIDEQYF.

The chain uses TRBV3-1 (or the pseudogene TRBV3-2) and TRBJ2-3, with 8 positions matching TRBD1. Trimming took 4 bases from V and 9 from J; bases not matched to a gene: 6. The germline CDR1 and CDR2 sequences are LGHDT and YNNKEL (reference sequence). The CDR3 contains 13 residues. The CDR3 nucleotides read TGTGCCAGCAGCCCAGAACGGACAGGGACGCAGTATTTT. Translating it yields CASSPERTGTQYF.

The V and J genes are TRBV10-2 and TRBJ1-5; 9 nucleotides line up with TRBD1. Germline-derived CDR1 and CDR2 are WSHSY and SAAADI. CDR3 size: 15 residues. The junction had 6 bases not matched to a gene; V was cut back by 6 bases and J by 3 bases. The CDR3 DNA sequence: TGCGCCAGCAGGTGGACAGGGGAGAACAATCAGCCCCAGCATTTT. Its protein product is CASRWTGENNQPQHF.

This chain links TRBV5-1 with TRBJ2-5; perhaps TRBD1 as D (6 bases). The V end lost 1 base, the J end lost 4 bases, and 8 bases lay between the germline ends. From germline, CDR1 is SGHRS and CDR2 YFSETQ. The CDR3 has 13 amino acids. The CDR3 is CASSLSRGETQYF. CDR3 sequence (DNA): TGCGCCAGCAGCTTGAGCAGGGGAGAGACCCAGTACTTC.

CDR3 DNA sequence: TGTGCCATCGGGGGGAGCGGAGGCTCCTACAATGAGCAGTTCTTC. It encodes CAIGGSGGSYNEQFF. The chain couples TRBV10-3 to TRBJ2-1; D is possibly TRBD2 (6 bases). The V gene's germline CDR1 is ENHRY and CDR2 SYGVKD. The CDR3 loop spans 15 amino acids. V was cut by 8 bases and J by 0 bases, with 14 bases left in between.

The chain is built from TRBV10-1 and TRBJ2-7; no definite D call. The V gene's germline CDR1 is WNHNN and CDR2 SYGVQD (reference sequence). The CDR3 consists of 11 residues. Deletions cut 8 bases from V and 8 bases from J, with 13 bases between. The CDR3 protein is CASSTPEKQYF. CDR3 sequence (DNA): TGCGCCAGCTCTACGCCGGAAAAGCAGTACTTC.

The chain combines TRBV6-2 or TRBV6-3 with TRBJ1-2; D call uncertain. This CDR3 is 16 amino acids long. Trimming removed 0 bases at V and 1 base at J, with 12 bases between. The germline CDR1 and CDR2 sequences are MNHEY and SVGEGT. This CDR3 reads CASSYSGPPFNYGYTF. The DNA for the CDR3 is TGTGCCAGCAGTTACTCCGGGCCACCCTTTAACTATGGCTACACCTTC.

This sequence joins TRBV30 and TRBJ1-6, with TRBD1 matching over 8 bases. The CDR3 sequence is 14 residues long. Germline CDR1 GTSNPN, CDR2 SVGIG (reference sequence). The J segment lost 7 bases and the V segment lost 8 bases, leaving 10 bases of the junction unmatched. CDR3 protein: CAREQGGRNSPLHF. The CDR3 region has the DNA TGTGCCCGTGAACAGGGGGGTCGGAATTCACCCCTCCACTTT.